The T cell receptor (beta chain) described here comes from a study of T cells in women clearing cervical HPV infection. Study as a whole: Case blood drawn at lesion detection; control blood after infection cleared.

Profiling relied on immunoSEQ multiplex PCR, and the TCRdb table lists in-frame clones only, not all of them. The table counts about 30,000 clones; about 3.5% lies in the top ten. About this clone itself: The missing CDR3 end, 3 residues past where the read stops, is filled in from the germline J gene.

Trimming removed 5 bases at V and 4 bases at J, with 17 bases between. The CDR3 sequence is 14 residues long. The germline gives CDR1 SQVTM, CDR2 ANQGSEA. The source is a woman aged 18-70 years with a cervical HPV16 infection that either progressed to CIN3+ or cleared (not recorded which). Sequencing was done on a sample of blood buffy coat. V and J are TRBV29-1 and TRBJ1-1; D may be TRBD1 (5 bases). The covered CDR3 bases are TGCAGCGTTCGACAGACCTCAAGAGGCACTGAA. Translation: CSVRQTSRGTE. The entire CDR3 protein reads CSVRQTSRGTEAFF.